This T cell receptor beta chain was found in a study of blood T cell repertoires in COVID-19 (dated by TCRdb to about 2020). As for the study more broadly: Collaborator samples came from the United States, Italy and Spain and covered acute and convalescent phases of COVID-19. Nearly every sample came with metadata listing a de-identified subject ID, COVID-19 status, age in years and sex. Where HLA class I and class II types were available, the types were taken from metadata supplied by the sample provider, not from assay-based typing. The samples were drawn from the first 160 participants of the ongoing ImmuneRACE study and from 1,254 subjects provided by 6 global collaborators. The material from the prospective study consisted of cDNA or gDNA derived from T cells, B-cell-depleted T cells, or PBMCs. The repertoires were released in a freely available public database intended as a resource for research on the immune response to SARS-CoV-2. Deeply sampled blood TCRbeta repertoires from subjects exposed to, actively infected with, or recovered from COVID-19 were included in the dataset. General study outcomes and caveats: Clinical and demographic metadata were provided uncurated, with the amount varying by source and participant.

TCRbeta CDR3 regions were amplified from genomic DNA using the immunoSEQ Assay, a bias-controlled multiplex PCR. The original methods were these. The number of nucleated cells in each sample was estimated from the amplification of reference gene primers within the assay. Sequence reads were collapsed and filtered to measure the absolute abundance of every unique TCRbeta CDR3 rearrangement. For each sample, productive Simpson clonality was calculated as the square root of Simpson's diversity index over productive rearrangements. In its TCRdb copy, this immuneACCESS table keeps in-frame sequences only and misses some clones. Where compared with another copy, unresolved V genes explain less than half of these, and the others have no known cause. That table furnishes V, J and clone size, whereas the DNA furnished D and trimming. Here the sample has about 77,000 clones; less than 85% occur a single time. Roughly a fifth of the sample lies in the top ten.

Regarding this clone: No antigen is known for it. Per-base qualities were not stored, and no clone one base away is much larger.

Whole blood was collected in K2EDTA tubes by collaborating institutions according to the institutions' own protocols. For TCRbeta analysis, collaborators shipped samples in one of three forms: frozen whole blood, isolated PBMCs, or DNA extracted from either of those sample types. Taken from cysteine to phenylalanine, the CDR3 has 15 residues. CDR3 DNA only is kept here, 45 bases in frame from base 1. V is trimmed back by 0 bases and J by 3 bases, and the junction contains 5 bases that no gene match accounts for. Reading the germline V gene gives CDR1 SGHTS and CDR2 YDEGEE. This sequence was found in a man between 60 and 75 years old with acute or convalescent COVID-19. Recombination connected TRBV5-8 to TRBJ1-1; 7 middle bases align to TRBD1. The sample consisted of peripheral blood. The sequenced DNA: TGTGCCAGCAGCTTGGGACAGGGAGTGGACACTGAAGCTTTCTTT. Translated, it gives CASSLGQGVDTEAFF.